Listed here are 25 T cell receptor beta chains from one sample, sequenced in a study of blood T cell repertoires in COVID-19. Libraries were prepared by immunoSEQ multiplex PCR; TCRdb keeps only in-frame clonotypes and omits some of them. The sample lists fewer than 250,000 clones; around 90% were seen once. The sample was peripheral blood. Receptors were obtained from a man in his 60s with COVID-19, enrolled during active disease.

This chain uses TRBV18 with TRBJ2-2; 7 bases are shared with TRBD1. Germline V gene sequence: CDR1 KGHSH, CDR2 LQKENI. V was pared by 5 bases and J by 5 bases, with 5 bases of the junction left unmatched. The CDR3 covers 14 residues. CDR3 nucleotide sequence: TGTGCCAGCTCAAGCTTCAGGGGGACCGGGGAGCTGTTTTTT. Its translation is CASSSFRGTGELFF.

A single count supports this clone. This sequence joins TRBV10-1 and TRBJ2-7, with 7 bases matching TRBD2. CDR1 and CDR2 (germline): WNHNN, SYGVQD (reference sequence). V lost 4 bases to trimming and J lost 5 bases; unmatched junction nucleotides: 11. This CDR3 contains 15 residues. CDR3 amino acids: CASSVGGWESNEQYF. In DNA, the CDR3 is TGCGCCAGCAGTGTGGGGGGGTGGGAGAGCAACGAGCAGTACTTC.

This clone was observed a few times. The CDR3: CASSPLQQGNEQYF. For the CDR3, the DNA is TGTGCCAGCAGTCCCCTTCAGCAGGGGAACGAGCAGTACTTC. The V and J genes are TRBV6-6 and TRBJ2-7, with D tentatively TRBD1 (6 bases). Trimming stripped 5 bases from V and 5 bases from J, with 16 bases between. This CDR3 comprises 14 residues. Looked up from germline, CDR1 is MNHNY and CDR2 is SVGAGI (reference sequence).

The chain has TRBV4-3 and TRBJ1-1; 11 positions match TRBD1. The CDR3 consists of 16 residues. The V segment lost 0 bases and the J segment 5 bases; nucleotides outside the gene matches: 5. Germline V gene sequence: CDR1 LGHNA, CDR2 YSLEER. Here the CDR3 reads CASSQDGDRGGTEAFF. In DNA form, the CDR3 reads TGCGCCAGCAGCCAAGACGGGGACAGGGGGGGGACTGAAGCTTTCTTT.

The rearrangement links TRBV18 to TRBJ1-2; 7 positions match TRBD1. Germline V lookup: CDR1 KGHSH, CDR2 LQKENI. J lost 5 bases, V lost 3 bases, and 3 bases had no gene match. There are 13 residues in the CDR3. Here the CDR3 reads CASSPGTEYGYTF. Here the CDR3 DNA reads TGTGCCAGCTCACCGGGGACAGAGTATGGCTACACCTTC.

The gene calls are TRBV5-1 and TRBJ2-7, with 7 bases matching TRBD2. V trimming: 0 bases; J trimming: 0 bases; junction bases outside the gene matches: 18. CDR1 and CDR2 from the germline V gene are SGHRS and YFSETQ. There are 20 residues in the CDR3. CDR3 sequence (DNA): TGCGCCAGCAGCTTGGAGGTTTTGCGGTCTAGCGGCGATAGCTCCTACGAGCAGTACTTC. Translated, it gives CASSLEVLRSSGDSSYEQYF.

The chain carries TRBV5-5 and TRBJ1-6; D may be TRBD1 (5 bases). The length of the CDR3 is 15 residues. Trimming shortened V by 0 bases and J by 10 bases, and 14 bases separated the two germline ends. The germline gives CDR1 SGHKS, CDR2 YYEKEE (reference sequence). DNA of the CDR3: TGTGCCAGCAGCTTGGTAGGGGCAGCACGATCACCCCTCCACTTT. Protein product: CASSLVGAARSPLHF. Full variable domain (remainder filled in from reference TRBV5-5 and TRBJ1-6): DAGVTQSPTHLIKTRGQQVTLRCSPISGHKSVSWYQQVLGQGPQFIFQYYEKEERGRGNFPDRFSARQFPNYSSELNVNALLLGDSALYLCASSLVGAARSPLHFGNGTRLTVT.

The chain couples TRBV24-1 to TRBJ2-1; TRBD2 matches 14 bases. The germline CDR1 and CDR2 sequences are KGHDR and SFDVKD. V lost 4 bases and J lost 5; bases outside the gene matches: 9. This CDR3 contains 18 residues. The CDR3 nucleotides read TGTGCCACCAGTGACCCTAAGACTAGCGGGGGGGTGGACAATGAGCAGTTCTTC. It translates to CATSDPKTSGGVDNEQFF.

The gene calls are TRBV15 and TRBJ1-6; D not certain. CDR1 and CDR2 from the germline V gene are LNHNV and YYDKDF (reference sequence). Trimming shortened V by 5 bases and J by 10 bases, and 9 bases separated the two germline ends. This CDR3 has 12 residues. CDR3 sequence reads: CATSAPGSPLHF. CDR3 nucleotide sequence: TGTGCCACCAGCGCTCCGGGATCACCCCTCCACTTT.

The chain employs TRBV19 and TRBJ2-3, with 10 bases identical to TRBD2. The V gene's germline CDR1 is LNHDA and CDR2 SQIVND (reference sequence). The CDR3 totals 17 residues. After removal of 5 bases from V and 3 bases from J, the junction contained 11 bases not matched to a gene. The CDR3 DNA follows: TGTGCCAGTAGTCCTAGCCGGACTAGCGGACAAACAGATACGCAGTATTTT. This translates into CASSPSRTSGQTDTQYF. The entire variable domain, with the rest obtained from reference TRBV19 and TRBJ2-3, is as follows: DGGITQSPKYLFRKEGQNVTLSCEQNLNHDAMYWYRQDPGQGLRLIYYSQIVNDFQKGDIAEGYSVSREKKESFPLTVTSAQKNPTAFYLCASSPSRTSGQTDTQYFGPGTRLTVL.

This sequence joins TRBV10-3 and TRBJ1-2; D unresolved. The ends were cut back, 0 bases at V and 10 bases at J, with 15 bases in the middle. Germline lookup yields CDR1 ENHRY and CDR2 SYGVKD. This CDR3 has 14 amino acids. The CDR3 loop is CAISESGLPGPYTF. The CDR3 nucleotides are TGTGCCATCAGTGAGTCCGGACTTCCCGGTCCCTACACCTTC.

This sequence joins TRBV24-1 and TRBJ2-7; D might be TRBD1 (7 bases). Between the trimmed V and J ends, which lost 4 bases and 5 bases, there was a span of 20 bases. There are 16 residues in the CDR3. Germline V CDR1 and CDR2: KGHDR, SFDVKD. The CDR3 DNA sequence: TGTGCCACCAGTGACCCTTTGGGGCGGGACAGTAACGAGCAGTACTTC. This encodes CATSDPLGRDSNEQYF.

For the CDR3, the DNA is TGTGCCAGCAGCTTAGGGACAATAATCAACAATGAGCAGTTCTTC. It translates to CASSLGTIINNEQFF. The gene calls are TRBV7-3 and TRBJ2-1; D is possibly TRBD1 (6 bases). Germline assignment: CDR1 SGHTA and CDR2 FQGTGA. V lost 2 bases, J lost 5 bases, and 13 bases lay in between. The CDR3 is made up of 15 amino acids.

V is TRBV19 and J is TRBJ1-2; TRBD1 aligns across 9 bases. The CDR3 is 13 amino acids. Germline trimming cut 6 bases from V and 3 bases from J; bases unmatched to any gene: 2. Germline CDR1 is LNHDA and CDR2 is SQIVND (reference sequence). The DNA of the CDR3 is TGTGCCAGTAGCCGGACAGGGGACTATGGCTACACCTTC. Translation gives CASSRTGDYGYTF.

This chain uses TRBV6-5 with TRBJ1-4, with D tentatively TRBD1 (6 bases). Trimming took 2 bases from V and 7 from J, leaving 17 bases between them. The CDR3 has 16 amino acids. Germline V gene data show CDR1 as MNHEY and CDR2 as SVGAGI. DNA of the CDR3: TGTGCCAGCAGTTACGGACAGAGGGGCGTCGGTGAAAAACTGTTTTTT. Translation: CASSYGQRGVGEKLFF.

This chain connects TRBV7-2 to TRBJ1-5, with D possibly TRBD1 on 6 matching bases. V shed 0 bases and J shed 6 bases, with 9 bases lying between them. CDR1 is SGHTA, CDR2 FQGNSA, per germline. There are 14 residues in the CDR3. The DNA of the CDR3 is TGTGCCAGCAGCTTAGCTGGGGGCGGTCAGCCCCAGCATTTT. Its translation: CASSLAGGGQPQHF.

The V call is TRBV6-2 or TRBV6-3, the J call TRBJ1-2, with D possibly matching TRBD1 (5 bases). Germline values: CDR1 MNHEY, CDR2 SVGEGT. The germline V and J ends were trimmed by 5 bases and 4 bases, with 14 bases remaining between them. This CDR3 has 14 residues. CDR3: CASSRSGTSYGYTF. As DNA, the CDR3 is TGTGCCAGCAGTCGATCCGGGACTTCCTATGGCTACACCTTC.

V gene TRBV4-2 combines with J gene TRBJ1-5; 7 positions agree with TRBD1. Trimming cost V 2 bases and J 0 bases; bases outside gene matches: 4. This CDR3 contains 16 residues. The V gene's germline CDR1 is LGHNA and CDR2 YNFKEQ. In nucleotides, the CDR3 is TGTGCCAGCAGCCAATTCGACAGGGATAGCAATCAGCCCCAGCATTTT. It is translated as CASSQFDRDSNQPQHF.

The chain combines TRBV10-2 with TRBJ1-1, with 10 bases fitting TRBD1. This CDR3 spans 13 amino acids. V lost 5 bases to trimming and J lost 7 bases; unmatched junction nucleotides: 4. Looked up from germline, CDR1 is WSHSY and CDR2 is SAAADI. The CDR3 region is CASSQTGGLEAFF. The CDR3 DNA reads TGCGCCAGCAGTCAGACAGGGGGCCTTGAAGCTTTCTTT.

CDR3 residues: CATSPGGRTVNEQFF. The CDR3 nucleotides read TGTGCCACCAGTCCTGGCGGGAGAACGGTAAATGAGCAGTTCTTC. The V call is TRBV24-1, the J call TRBJ2-1; the match to TRBD2 covers 7 bases. There are 15 residues in the CDR3. Germline CDR1 reads KGHDR; CDR2 reads SFDVKD. V lost 6 bases and J lost 7; bases outside the gene matches: 11.

The chain joins TRBV7-9 to TRBJ2-1; 12 positions match TRBD2. Germline CDR1 reads SEHNR; CDR2 reads FQNEAQ (reference sequence). The CDR3 covers 17 residues. V gave up 1 base and J gave up 1 base; unmatched junction bases: 2. The DNA for the CDR3 is TGTGCCAGCAGCTTAGGACTAGCGGGAGCTTCCTACAATGAGCAGTTCTTC. It codes for CASSLGLAGASYNEQFF.

The rearrangement links TRBV11-2 to TRBJ2-1; 10 bases are shared with TRBD2. CDR1 is SGHAT, CDR2 FQNNGV, per germline. The CDR3 has 15 amino acids. V gave up 1 base and J gave up 9 bases; unmatched junction bases: 6. CDR3 amino acids: CASSLASGRRAEQFF. The CDR3 DNA follows: TGTGCCAGCAGCTTAGCTAGCGGGAGAAGGGCTGAGCAGTTCTTC.

The rearrangement links TRBV24-1 to TRBJ1-4, with a weak D call TRBD1 (6 bases). Looked up from germline, CDR1 is KGHDR and CDR2 is SFDVKD. The V gene lost 2 bases and the J gene lost 8 bases, with 14 bases spanning the gap. The CDR3 consists of 15 residues. CDR3 sequence: CATSDSAAGDEKLFF. The CDR3 region has the DNA TGTGCCACCAGTGATTCAGCGGCAGGGGACGAAAAACTGTTTTTT.

The chain has TRBV7-2 and TRBJ2-7; TRBD1 might be the D (6 bases). The CDR3 spans 17 residues. Germline lookup yields CDR1 SGHTA and CDR2 FQGNSA. V shed 1 base and J shed 0 bases, with 16 bases lying between them. DNA of the CDR3: TGTGCCAGCAGCTTAGGGCCCCAGGGGCGCCACTCCTACGAGCAGTACTTC. Protein product: CASSLGPQGRHSYEQYF.

The chain couples TRBV19 to TRBJ1-1; D unresolved. This CDR3 is built from 13 residues. The germline gives CDR1 LNHDA, CDR2 SQIVND (reference sequence). Trimming left V 5 bases short and J 1 base short, with 8 bases between. The CDR3: CASSQTQNTEAFF. In nucleotides, the CDR3 is TGTGCCAGTAGTCAAACACAGAACACTGAAGCTTTCTTT.